A selection of T cell receptor beta chains follows, all from one sample in a study of blood T cell repertoires in COVID-19. Clones were sequenced by immunoSEQ multiplex PCR, and TCRdb holds only the in-frame ones, with some missing. The sample has around 280,000 clones; around 88% are singletons. Sequencing input: peripheral blood. The receptors stem from a woman aged 25 to 39 who had recovered from COVID-19. CDR3s leave out the opening cysteine and the closing phenylalanine or tryptophan.

>TRBV9|TRBJ2-5
ASSVEGLAAQETQY
>TRBV5-1|TRBJ1-1
ASFDRVRATTEAF
>TRBV18|TRBJ1-4
ASSSQRQPNEKLF
>TRBV30|TRBJ1-1
AWSAAKNTEAF
>TRBV28|TRBJ1-3
ASQTSGNTIY
>TRBV6-2/TRBV6-3|TRBJ2-7
ASSYRARALSYEQY
>TRBV6-5|TRBJ1-2
ASSLGQGTNYGYT
>TRBV5-6|TRBJ2-3
ASSLGGRGTDTQY
>TRBV19|TRBJ1-1
ASSPTGGVTEAF
>TRBV29-1|TRBJ1-3
SVGGGSGNTIY
>TRBV19|TRBJ1-5
ASSIEKGKPQH
>TRBV29-1|TRBJ2-1
SVVPGRAYNEQF
>TRBV10-2|TRBJ1-5
ATAPARGNQPQH
>TRBV5-1|TRBJ2-7
ASSLYAGPTYEQY
>TRBV4-1|TRBJ2-1
ASSQDRAGPNEQF
>TRBV28|TRBJ2-7
ASSRRGPHEQY
>TRBV4-1|TRBJ1-3
ASSPGTGGGNTIY
>TRBV12-3/TRBV12-4|TRBJ2-5
ASSLAAGETQY
>TRBV5-5|TRBJ1-2
ASSLLISLEGYT
>TRBV28|TRBJ2-2
ASSLAAGGNTGELF
>TRBV24-1|TRBJ1-1
ATSDSSYTEAF
>TRBV6-5|TRBJ1-1
ASSYYAGGTEAF
>TRBV27|TRBJ2-7
ASSPRDRAVVEQY
>TRBV20-1|TRBJ2-1
SAIPYNEQF
>TRBV5-5|TRBJ1-2
ASSDREYGYT
>TRBV6-1|TRBJ2-7
ASSEAIRVYEQY
>TRBV4-1|TRBJ2-3
ASSRLGTARTDTQY
>TRBV4-2|TRBJ1-6
ASSLQGAAWNSPLH
>TRBV5-1|TRBJ1-4
ASSYAGQHEKLF
>TRBV24-1|TRBJ2-3
ATSDSTGSDTQY